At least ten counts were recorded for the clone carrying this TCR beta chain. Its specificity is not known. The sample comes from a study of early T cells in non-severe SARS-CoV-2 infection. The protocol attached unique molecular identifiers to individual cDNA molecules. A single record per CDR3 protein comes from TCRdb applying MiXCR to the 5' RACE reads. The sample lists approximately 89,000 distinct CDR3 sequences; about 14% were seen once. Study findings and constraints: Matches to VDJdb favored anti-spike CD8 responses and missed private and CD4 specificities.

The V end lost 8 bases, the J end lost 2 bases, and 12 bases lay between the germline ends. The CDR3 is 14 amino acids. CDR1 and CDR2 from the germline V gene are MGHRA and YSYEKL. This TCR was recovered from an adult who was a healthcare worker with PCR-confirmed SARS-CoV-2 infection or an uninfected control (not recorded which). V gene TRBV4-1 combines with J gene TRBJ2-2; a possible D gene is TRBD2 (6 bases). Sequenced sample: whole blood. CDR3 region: CASGGRHNTGELFF. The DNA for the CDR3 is TGCGCCAGCGGGGGGAGACACAACACCGGGGAGCTGTTTTTT.